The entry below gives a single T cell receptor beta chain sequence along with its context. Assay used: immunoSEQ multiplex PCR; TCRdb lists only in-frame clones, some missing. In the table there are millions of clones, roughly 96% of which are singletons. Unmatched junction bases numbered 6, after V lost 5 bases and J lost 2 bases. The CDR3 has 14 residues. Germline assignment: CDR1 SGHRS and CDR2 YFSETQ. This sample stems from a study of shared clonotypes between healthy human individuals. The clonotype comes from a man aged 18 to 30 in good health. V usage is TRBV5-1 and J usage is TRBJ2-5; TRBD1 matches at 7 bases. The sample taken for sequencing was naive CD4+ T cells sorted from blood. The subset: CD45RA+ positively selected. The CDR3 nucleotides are TGCGCCAGCAGAGGGGGCAGTATACAAGAGACCCAGTACTTC. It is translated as CASRGGSIQETQYF.